This passage covers 23 T cell receptor beta chains from one sample sequenced in a study of blood T cell repertoires in COVID-19. Repertoires were generated with immunoSEQ multiplex PCR, while TCRdb's copy carries only in-frame clones and drops some. This sample has 46,000 or so clones, with approximately 82% found just once. Source material: peripheral blood. The receptors were sampled from a human donor in a cohort sampled during active COVID-19.

The CDR3 DNA sequence: TGCGCCAGCAGGTGGGGCGGCTCTAACTATGGCTACACCTTC. Translating gives CASRWGGSNYGYTF. The chain is built from TRBV5-1 and TRBJ1-2; possibly TRBD1 for D (5 bases). The ends were cut back, 5 bases at V and 0 bases at J, with 11 bases in the middle. Germline V gene lookup returns CDR1 SGHRS and CDR2 YFSETQ. CDR3 length: 14 amino acids.

The chain is built from TRBV5-1 and TRBJ2-7, with a weak D call TRBD1 (5 bases). Per germline, CDR1 SGHRS and CDR2 YFSETQ. This CDR3 is built from 11 residues. V was shortened by 6 bases and J by 6 bases, with 10 bases between the two germline ends. The CDR3 here is CASMSGLEQYF. CDR3 nucleotides: TGCGCCAGCATGTCAGGGCTCGAGCAGTACTTC.

The V and J genes are TRBV3-1 (or the pseudogene TRBV3-2) and TRBJ2-4; 16 nucleotides line up with TRBD2. Germline CDR1 is LGHDT and CDR2 is YNNKEL (reference sequence). The CDR3 loop spans 17 amino acids. Trimming cost V 2 bases and J 7 bases; bases outside gene matches: 5. DNA for the CDR3: TGTGCCAGCAGCCAATATGGGACTAGCGGGGGGGCGAACATTCAGTACTTC. Its protein product is CASSQYGTSGGANIQYF.

The V and J genes are TRBV5-5 and TRBJ1-5; the match to TRBD1 covers 8 bases. This CDR3 has 18 residues. The V segment lost 3 bases and the J segment 0 bases; nucleotides outside the gene matches: 11. Germline V gene sequence: CDR1 SGHKS, CDR2 YYEKEE (reference sequence). The chain's CDR3 is CASSSSGQATYSNQPQHF. CDR3 sequence (DNA): TGTGCCAGCAGCTCATCGGGACAGGCCACTTATAGCAATCAGCCCCAGCATTTT.

The chain combines TRBV19 with TRBJ1-4; 10 nucleotides agree with TRBD1. Per the germline V gene, CDR1 is LNHDA and CDR2 is SQIVND (reference sequence). This CDR3 has 17 amino acids. Trimming removed 5 bases from V and 3 bases from J; junction bases left unmatched: 9. This chain's CDR3 is CASSRVDRGRANEKLFF. The DNA of the CDR3 is TGTGCCAGTAGTCGCGTAGACAGGGGGCGAGCTAATGAAAAACTGTTTTTT.

CDR3 region: CASSERRAGGNQPQHF. CDR3 in DNA: TGTGCCAGCAGTGAGCGCAGGGCAGGGGGCAATCAGCCCCAGCATTTT. The V gene is TRBV2, the J gene TRBJ1-5, with a tentative D call TRBD1 (6 bases). There are 16 residues in the CDR3. Trimming removed 3 bases at V and 2 bases at J, with 14 bases between. Germline V CDR1 and CDR2: SNHLY, FYNNEI.

The chain recombines TRBV5-1 with TRBJ1-6; D may be TRBD1 (5 bases). Germline CDR1 reads SGHRS; CDR2 reads YFSETQ. The V gene lost 8 bases and the J gene lost 8 bases, with 17 bases spanning the gap. The CDR3 runs to 14 residues. CDR3 nucleotides: TGCGCCAGTCGCGGGGCGGTCTCGGATTCACCCCTCCACTTT. Translation gives CASRGAVSDSPLHF. Filled out from reference TRBV5-1 and TRBJ1-6, the complete variable domain reads KAGVTQTPRYLIKTRGQQVTLSCSPISGHRSVSWYQQTPGQGLQFLFEYFSETQRNKGNFPGRFSGRQFSNSRSEMNVSTLELGDSALYLCASRGAVSDSPLHFGNGTRLTVT.

This chain connects TRBV20-1 to TRBJ2-2; no clear D gene. Trimming left V 7 bases short and J 6 bases short, with 9 bases between. The CDR3 runs to 11 residues. Germline lookup yields CDR1 DFQATT and CDR2 SNEGSKA (reference sequence). The DNA for the CDR3 is TGCAGTGGCCAGTACGCCGGGGAGCTGTTTTTT. Encoded protein: CSGQYAGELFF.

The chain uses TRBV2 and TRBJ1-2; 7 bases agree with TRBD1. Unmatched junction bases numbered 8, after V lost 6 bases and J lost 4 bases. Germline CDR1 is SNHLY and CDR2 is FYNNEI. There are 14 residues in the CDR3. The CDR3 nucleotides read TGTGCCAGCAGGGGGGACAGATCCCTCTATGGCTACACCTTC. This sequence encodes CASRGDRSLYGYTF. Using reference TRBV2 and TRBJ1-2 for the parts outside the CDR3, the full variable domain is EPEVTQTPSHQVTQMGQEVILRCVPISNHLYFYWYRQILGQKVEFLVSFYNNEISEKSEIFDDQFSVERPDGSNFTLKIRSTKLEDSAMYFCASRGDRSLYGYTFGSGTRLTVV.

V and J are TRBV28 and TRBJ2-7; TRBD1 matches 11 bases. The CDR3 totals 16 residues. Trimming cost V 6 bases and J 9 bases; bases outside gene matches: 16. Germline CDR1 MDHEN, CDR2 SYDVKM. The CDR3 spells CASRRTGGGIVTRQYF. For the CDR3, the DNA is TGTGCCAGCAGACGGACAGGGGGCGGGATAGTTACGAGGCAGTACTTC.

The chain joins TRBV7-9 to TRBJ1-1; weak D call: TRBD1 (5 bases). Trimming pared 6 bases from V and 11 bases from J, leaving 19 bases between. CDR3 size: 13 residues. Germline-derived CDR1 and CDR2 are SEHNR and FQNEAQ (reference sequence). The CDR3 DNA reads TGTGCCAGCAGGAATCCGGCCGGGGGTCGGGCTTTCTTT. It codes for CASRNPAGGRAFF. Filled out from reference TRBV7-9 and TRBJ1-1, the complete variable domain reads DTGVSQNPRHKITKRGQNVTFRCDPISEHNRLYWYRQTLGQGPEFLTYFQNEAQLEKSRLLSDRFSAERPKGSFSTLEIQRTEQGDSAMYLCASRNPAGGRAFFGQGTRLTVV.

The rearrangement links TRBV29-1 to TRBJ2-7; TRBD1 matches at 7 bases. Losses at the gene ends were 6 bases for V and 1 base for J; bases not matched to a gene: 3. The germline gives CDR1 SQVTM, CDR2 ANQGSEA. The length of the CDR3 is 12 residues. The CDR3 here is CSVGTASYEQYF. The CDR3 DNA is TGCAGCGTCGGGACAGCTTCCTACGAGCAGTACTTC.

The chain joins TRBV6-5 to TRBJ1-3, with D perhaps TRBD1 (6 bases). Germline V gene data show CDR1 as MNHEY and CDR2 as SVGAGI. V was clipped by 0 bases and J by 2 bases, with 8 bases between them. The CDR3 is made up of 15 amino acids. The chain's CDR3 is CASSYSAGAGNTIYF. CDR3 nucleotides: TGTGCCAGCAGTTACTCCGCAGGGGCTGGAAACACCATATATTTT.

The rearrangement joins TRBV19 to TRBJ1-2; D not resolved. With 6 bases removed from V and 0 bases from J, the gap between germline ends came to 11 bases. Germline CDR1 LNHDA, CDR2 SQIVND (reference sequence). This CDR3 is 14 amino acids long. CDR3 sequence: CASSLGRTNYGYTF. DNA for the CDR3: TGTGCCAGTAGCTTAGGGAGGACTAACTATGGCTACACCTTC.

This rearrangement joins TRBV4-3 to TRBJ2-1, with D possibly TRBD1 on 6 matching bases. Germline V gives CDR1 LGHNA, CDR2 YSLEER. Trimming shortened V by 0 bases and J by 3 bases, and 21 bases separated the two germline ends. This CDR3 region has 19 residues. The CDR3 loop reads CASSQDSPFTGPDYNEQFF. CDR3 DNA sequence: TGCGCCAGCAGCCAAGACAGTCCCTTTACAGGGCCAGACTACAATGAGCAGTTCTTC.

The V gene is TRBV30, the J gene TRBJ1-5; D uncertain. In germline, CDR1 is GTSNPN, CDR2 SVGIG (reference sequence). This CDR3 contains 16 residues. V was pared by 0 bases and J by 0 bases, with 12 bases between. This chain's CDR3 is CAWSVRSSYSNQPQHF. CDR3 sequence (DNA): TGTGCCTGGAGTGTACGGAGTTCTTATAGCAATCAGCCCCAGCATTTT.

V gene TRBV30 combines with J gene TRBJ1-1, with D tentatively TRBD1 (5 bases). The length of the CDR3 is 13 residues. The V end lost 2 bases, the J end lost 5 bases, and 12 bases lay between the germline ends. Germline values: CDR1 GTSNPN, CDR2 SVGIG (reference sequence). Written as DNA, the CDR3 is TGTGCCTGGAGTTTCAGGGCGGATACTGAAGCTTTCTTT. It encodes CAWSFRADTEAFF.

The V gene is TRBV6-2 or TRBV6-3, the J gene TRBJ1-2; maybe TRBD1 (5 bases). Germline values: CDR1 MNHEY, CDR2 SVGEGT. This CDR3 contains 15 residues. The ends were cut back, 2 bases at V and 2 bases at J, with 12 bases in the middle. The CDR3 region has the DNA TGTGCCAGCAGTTACCCCAGGGCTGGAAACTATGGCTACACCTTC. Translation gives CASSYPRAGNYGYTF.

The chain recombines TRBV27 with TRBJ2-1, with 9 bases lining up with TRBD1. Trimming took 2 bases from V and 4 from J; bases not matched to a gene: 6. This CDR3 is 16 amino acids long. CDR1 MNHEY and CDR2 SMNVEV come from the germline V gene (reference sequence). CDR3 residues: CASSLVLTGGYNEQFF. As DNA, the CDR3 is TGTGCCAGCAGTTTAGTGTTGACAGGGGGGTACAATGAGCAGTTCTTC.

CDR3 protein: CAWSARESYNEQFF. The CDR3 DNA follows: TGTGCCTGGAGTGCCCGGGAATCCTACAATGAGCAGTTCTTC. The J gene is TRBJ2-1, the V gene TRBV30; tentatively, D is TRBD2 (5 bases). Trimming removed 1 base at V and 1 base at J, with 8 bases between. This CDR3 region has 14 residues. Germline values: CDR1 GTSNPN, CDR2 SVGIG (reference sequence).

The gene calls are TRBV6-2 or TRBV6-3 and TRBJ1-2, with D possibly being TRBD1 (5 bases). Trimming left V 5 bases short and J 5 bases short, with 12 bases between. This CDR3 has 13 residues. CDR1 MNHEY and CDR2 SVGEGT come from the germline V gene. The CDR3 loop is CASSLQVLYGYTF. The DNA for the CDR3 is TGTGCCAGCAGTCTACAGGTTCTGTATGGCTACACCTTC.

The chain uses TRBV19 and TRBJ2-6, with D perhaps matching TRBD2 (5 bases). The length of the CDR3 is 14 residues. Looked up from germline, CDR1 is LNHDA and CDR2 is SQIVND (reference sequence). The V gene lost 5 bases and the J gene lost 3 bases, with 8 bases spanning the gap. The chain's CDR3 is CASSAGIGANVLTF. The CDR3 DNA reads as TGTGCCAGTAGTGCCGGGATTGGGGCCAACGTCCTGACTTTC.

The rearrangement links TRBV5-1 to TRBJ1-2, with TRBD1 matching 9 bases. Per germline, CDR1 SGHRS and CDR2 YFSETQ. CDR3 length: 16 residues. After removal of 4 bases from V and 5 bases from J, the junction contained 12 bases not matched to a gene. Here the CDR3 reads CASSPSSGTGIYGYTF. The DNA of the CDR3 is TGCGCCAGCAGCCCATCCTCCGGGACAGGGATATATGGCTACACCTTC.